The subject of this entry is one TCR beta chain. The sample belongs to a study of blood T cell repertoires in COVID-19. Generated by immunoSEQ multiplex PCR, the TCRdb table keeps only in-frame clones and is missing some. Among roughly 15,000 clones listed, around 92% were seen once. The CDR3 is made up of 20 amino acids. The V and J ends lost 1 base and 4 bases, in that order; junction bases with no gene match: 17. Germline assignment: CDR1 LGHNA and CDR2 YSLEER. This chain links TRBV4-3 with TRBJ2-1; 9 positions agree with TRBD2. Sample: peripheral blood. This TCR was recovered from a human donor with active COVID-19. The donor label of this sample is uncertain. CDR3: CASSQALFDGAGGKYNEQFF. CDR3 nucleotides: TGCGCCAGCAGCCAAGCTCTTTTCGATGGAGCGGGGGGCAAATACAATGAGCAGTTCTTC.